The 4 T cell receptor beta chains in this list originate from one sample, sequenced in a study of preoperative IRX-2 immunotherapy in early breast cancer. Specified treatment: preoperative locoregional IRX-2 cytokine immunotherapy. Sequencing was performed with immunoSEQ multiplex PCR; in TCRdb, only in-frame clones are kept and a portion is missing. This table has roughly 93,000 clones, 86% appearing once. The material sequenced was tumor tissue, taken after IRX-2 immunotherapy. The receptors were sampled from a human donor with breast cancer.

The V and J genes are TRBV7-7 and TRBJ1-3, with unresolved D. The CDR3 is 16 residues long. Trimming took 2 bases from V and 0 from J, leaving 11 bases between them. Germline V gene sequence: CDR1 SSHAT, CDR2 FNYEAQ (reference sequence). This CDR3 is CASSLSSLFSGNTIYF. CDR3 nucleotides: TGTGCCAGCAGCTTAAGCAGCCTCTTCTCTGGAAACACCATATATTTT. Based on the CDR3 plus reference TRBV7-7 and TRBJ1-3, the full variable domain is GAGVSQSPRYKVTKRGQDVTLRCDPISSHATLYWYQQALGQGPEFLTYFNYEAQPDKSGLPSDRFSAERPEGSISTLTIQRTEQRDSAMYRCASSLSSLFSGNTIYFGEGSWLTVV.

In DNA, the CDR3 is TGTGCCAGCAGTTCCGGGGGTCTCAGCAATCAGCCCCAGCATTTT. Translated: CASSSGGLSNQPQHF. This chain links TRBV28 with TRBJ1-5; weak D call: TRBD1 (5 bases). V was shortened by 4 bases and J by 1 base, with 11 bases between the two germline ends. Germline-derived CDR1 and CDR2 are MDHEN and SYDVKM. The CDR3 is 15 amino acids.

The chain is built from TRBV30 and TRBJ1-2, with TRBD1 as a possible D gene (5 bases). CDR1 and CDR2 (germline): GTSNPN, SVGIG (reference sequence). The V end was cut by 5 bases, the J end by 7 bases, with 17 bases between. The CDR3 runs 13 residues. The CDR3 region is CAWGVGPRSGYTF. CDR3 nucleotides: TGTGCCTGGGGGGTGGGACCCAGGTCTGGCTACACCTTC. The variable domain in full, with the rest retrieved from reference TRBV30 and TRBJ1-2, is SQTIHQWPATLVQPVGSPLSLECTVEGTSNPNLYWYRQAAGRGLQLLFYSVGIGQISSEVPQNLSASRPQDRQFILSSKKLLLSDSGFYLCAWGVGPRSGYTFGSGTRLTVV.

DNA of the CDR3: TGTGCCAGCAGACCTACCGGGACAGGGGTTGAAAAACTGTTTTTT. Translating it yields CASRPTGTGVEKLFF. The rearrangement joins TRBV6-8 to TRBJ1-4; 10 bases map to TRBD1. The CDR3 has 15 residues. J lost 7 bases, V lost 6 bases, and 8 bases had no gene match. The germline gives CDR1 MNHGY, CDR2 SAAAGT.